This T cell receptor beta chain was identified in a study of blood T cell repertoires in COVID-19. Study-wide context: The United States, Italy and Spain supplied acute and convalescent COVID-19 samples. The analysed material was cDNA or gDNA that came from T cells, B-cell-depleted T cells, or PBMCs.

The authors' processing: By means of reference gene primer amplification, nucleated cell counts were estimated. This table comes from immunoSEQ multiplex PCR, and its TCRdb copy is limited to in-frame clones, with some not included. V, J and clone size are taken as reported in that table, and D and trimming were inferred from the DNA itself. This table has 60,000 to 70,000 clones, approximately 80% appearing once. The CDR3 spans 15 residues. V was clipped by 8 bases and J by 0 bases; unmatched bases: 7. Germline V lookup: CDR1 KGHSH, CDR2 LQKENI. V usage is TRBV18 and J usage is TRBJ1-5, with 7 bases fitting TRBD1. Specimen: peripheral blood. This TCR was sampled from a woman of 80 years or more with acute or convalescent COVID-19. The CDR3 is CASQGEPSSNQPQHF. The CDR3 coding sequence is TGTGCCAGCCAGGGGGAGCCATCTAGCAATCAGCCCCAGCATTTT.